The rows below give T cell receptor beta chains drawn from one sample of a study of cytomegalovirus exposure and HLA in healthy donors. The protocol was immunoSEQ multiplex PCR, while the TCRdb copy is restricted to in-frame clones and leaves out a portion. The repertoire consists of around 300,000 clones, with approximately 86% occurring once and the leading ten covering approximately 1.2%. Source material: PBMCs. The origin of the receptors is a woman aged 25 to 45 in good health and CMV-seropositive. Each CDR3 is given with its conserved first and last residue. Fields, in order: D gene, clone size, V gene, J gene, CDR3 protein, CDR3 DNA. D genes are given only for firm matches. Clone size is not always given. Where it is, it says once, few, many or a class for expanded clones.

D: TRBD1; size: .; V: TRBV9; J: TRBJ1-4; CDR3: CASSPGQGNEKLFF; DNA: TGTGCCAGCAGCCCGGGACAGGGAAATGAAAAACTGTTTTTT
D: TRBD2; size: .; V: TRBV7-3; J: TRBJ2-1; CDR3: CASSFGTTFNEQFF; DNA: TGTGCCAGCAGCTTCGGGACTACCTTCAATGAGCAGTTCTTC
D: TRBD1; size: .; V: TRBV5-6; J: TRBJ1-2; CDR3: CASSFGTGLGYTF; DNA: TGTGCCAGCAGCTTCGGGACAGGGCTTGGCTACACCTTC
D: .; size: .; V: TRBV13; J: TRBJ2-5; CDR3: CASSLGQAIALQETQYF; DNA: TGTGCCAGCAGCTTAGGCCAGGCTATAGCTCTTCAAGAGACCCAGTACTTC
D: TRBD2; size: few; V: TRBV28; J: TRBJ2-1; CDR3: CASSSSSGTSDYNEQFF; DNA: TGTGCCAGCAGTTCCTCTTCCGGGACTAGCGATTACAATGAGCAGTTCTTC
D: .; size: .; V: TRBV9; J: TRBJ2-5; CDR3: CASSVAGVRETQYF; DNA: TGTGCCAGCAGCGTAGCGGGGGTAAGGGAGACCCAGTACTTC
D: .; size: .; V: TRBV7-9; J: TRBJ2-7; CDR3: CASSSRLGTHYEQYF; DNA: TGTGCCAGCAGCTCCCGCCTCGGGACCCACTACGAGCAGTACTTC
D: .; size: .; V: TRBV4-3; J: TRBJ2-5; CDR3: CASSQSGLQETQYF; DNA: TGCGCCAGCAGCCAATCGGGACTTCAAGAGACCCAGTACTTC
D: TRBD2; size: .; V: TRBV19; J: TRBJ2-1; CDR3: CASRIGTTSSYNEQFF; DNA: TGTGCCAGTAGGATCGGGACTACCAGCTCCTACAATGAGCAGTTCTTC
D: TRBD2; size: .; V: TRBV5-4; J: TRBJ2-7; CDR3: CASSQTSGRVEQYF; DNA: TGTGCCAGCAGCCAGACTAGCGGGAGGGTCGAGCAGTACTTC
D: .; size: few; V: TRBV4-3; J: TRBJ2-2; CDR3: CASSQEGHANTGELFF; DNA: TGCGCCAGCAGCCAAGAAGGCCACGCGAACACCGGGGAGCTGTTTTTT
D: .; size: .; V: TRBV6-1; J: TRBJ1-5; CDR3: CASSEPTYQPQHF; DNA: TGTGCCAGCAGTGAACCAACCTATCAGCCCCAGCATTTT
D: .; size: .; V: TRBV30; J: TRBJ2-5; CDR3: CAWSPSQTQYF; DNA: TGTGCCTGGAGTCCATCGCAGACCCAGTACTTC
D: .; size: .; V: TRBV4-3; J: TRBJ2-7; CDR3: CASSQNGDFIDEQYF; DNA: TGCGCCAGCAGCCAAAATGGGGACTTCATAGACGAGCAGTACTTC
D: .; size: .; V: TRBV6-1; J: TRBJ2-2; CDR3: CASNRRETGELFF; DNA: TGTGCCAGCAATCGGCGAGAGACCGGGGAGCTGTTTTTT
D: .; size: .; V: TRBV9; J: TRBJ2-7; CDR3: CASSVGVGYEQYF; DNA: TGTGCCAGCAGCGTGGGGGTTGGCTACGAGCAGTACTTC
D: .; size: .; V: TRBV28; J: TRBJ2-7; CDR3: CASSLWNTYEQYF; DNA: TGTGCCAGCAGTTTATGGAATACCTACGAGCAGTACTTC
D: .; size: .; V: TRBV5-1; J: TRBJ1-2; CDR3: CASSLGLAGYGYTF; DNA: TGCGCCAGCAGCTTGGGTTTAGCTGGATATGGCTACACCTTC
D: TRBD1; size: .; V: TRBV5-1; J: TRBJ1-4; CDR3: CASSSERGQINEKLFF; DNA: TGCGCCAGCAGTTCTGAAAGGGGACAGATAAATGAAAAACTGTTTTTT
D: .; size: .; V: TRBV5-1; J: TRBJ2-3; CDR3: CASSPREGLDADTQYF; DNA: TGCGCCAGCAGCCCGAGAGAAGGGCTGGATGCAGATACGCAGTATTTT